The clone carrying this TCR beta chain was counted a few times. Its specificity is not known. There were TCR beta CDR3 regions amplified from RNA transcripts. HTBI primers were the set used in a first-round RT-PCR of the TCR CDR3. A single record per CDR3 protein comes from TCRdb applying MiXCR to the multiplex PCR reads. The table has a few hundred thousand distinct CDR3 sequences, roughly an eighth seen once. These data are taken from a study of T cells in Graves' hyperthyroidism and ophthalmopathy. Study findings and constraints: Also found in blood were most expanded thyroid clonotypes above 0.001. Ophthalmopathy onset followed model prediction by a median about six months.

Graves' hyperthyroidism was deemed stable given no ophthalmopathy progression within 18 months. Diagnoses were made from clinical symptoms, serum measures (thyroxine and TRAb), thyroid ultrasound and orbital computed tomography. V lost 4 bases and J lost 0, with 12 bases in between. This CDR3 comprises 15 residues. The germline CDR1 and CDR2 sequences are LGHDT and YNNKEL (reference sequence). The sequence derives from a young woman with Graves' hyperthyroidism. This chain joins TRBV3-1 and TRBJ1-2, with D possibly TRBD1 on 5 matching bases. Sequenced sample: blood. CDR3 DNA: TGTGCCAGCAGCCTCGGGACCGACTCTAACTATGGCTACACCTTC. Protein: CASSLGTDSNYGYTF.